This T cell receptor beta chain originates from a study of T cell changes during pregnancy in multiple sclerosis. The protocol was immunoSEQ multiplex PCR, while the TCRdb copy is restricted to in-frame clones and leaves out a portion. This table holds tens of thousands of clones, around 93% found once. The germline V gene has CDR1 MNHEY and CDR2 SVGAGI. V dropped 2 bases and J dropped 4; count of bases not matched to a gene: 6. The CDR3 has 16 amino acids. The receptor comes from a female donor in good health, enrolled as a control in a pregnancy study. The genes are TRBV6-5 and TRBJ2-1; TRBD2 aligns across 9 bases. Here the sequenced sample was peripheral blood, taken in the third trimester of pregnancy. CDR3 protein: CASSYGAGGRYNEQFF. The CDR3 nucleotides read TGTGCCAGCAGTTACGGGGCGGGAGGGCGATACAATGAGCAGTTCTTC.